This entry describes one T cell receptor beta chain. The antigen is undetermined. This entry comes from a study of T cells after yellow fever vaccination. Findings of the study overall: The CD4 and CD8 compartments had a small share of their clonotypes in common. Re-detected after boosting: most primary clones, 96% of CD4 and under 90% of CD8.

Germline CDR1 reads LGHNA; CDR2 reads YSLEER. The CDR3 is 15 residues long. J gave up 1 base and V 6 bases, and 8 bases lay outside the gene matches. A process of 5'RACE template switching, which added a universal primer site and UMIs, was used to make TCR cDNA. TCRdb independently ran MiXCR on the 5' RACE reads; one entry per CDR3 protein. The table records about 130,000 distinct CDR3 sequences, more than 7.5% of them present only once. The starting material was CD8+ T cells sorted from PBMCs, obtained on the day of the yellow fever booster vaccination. The sequence derives from a man between 18 and 35 years old who received the YFV17D yellow fever vaccine. The rearrangement uses TRBV4-3 and TRBJ2-5; 7 bases match TRBD2. The DNA of the CDR3 is TGCGCCAGCAGACGCCGGGAGGCGGCCCAAGAGACCCAGTACTTC. This gives the protein CASRRREAAQETQYF.